This T cell receptor (beta chain) was documented in a study of cytomegalovirus exposure and HLA in healthy donors. On the study more broadly: A prior analysis found around 110 million unique TCR beta sequences from 150 million to 200 million T cells.

CDR3 length equals 16 residues. The V gene's germline CDR1 is SSHAT and CDR2 FNYEAQ (reference sequence). A multiplex PCR was run with 60 Vbeta primers and 13 Jbeta primers. The table came from immunoSEQ multiplex PCR; TCRdb's copy has only in-frame clones and leaves some out. The table has about 180,000 clones, over 70% seen once. This clone was seen once. Antigen unknown. A read error may account for a junction end that differs from germline. Whole-study results and caveats: A missense variant in DCLRE1C was later tied to TCR beta V- and J-gene trimming. Common viral pathogens seemed to be connected with several of the most significant clusters, according to a later analysis.

This TCR was sampled from a woman aged 50 to 60 in good health and CMV-seronegative. Material for sequencing was PBMCs. This sequence joins TRBV7-7 and TRBJ2-5; 13 bases line up with TRBD2. The CDR3 bases are TGTGCTAGCAGCCCACTAGCGGGGGGGTACCAAGAGACCCAGTACTTC. It specifies CASSPLAGGYQETQYF.